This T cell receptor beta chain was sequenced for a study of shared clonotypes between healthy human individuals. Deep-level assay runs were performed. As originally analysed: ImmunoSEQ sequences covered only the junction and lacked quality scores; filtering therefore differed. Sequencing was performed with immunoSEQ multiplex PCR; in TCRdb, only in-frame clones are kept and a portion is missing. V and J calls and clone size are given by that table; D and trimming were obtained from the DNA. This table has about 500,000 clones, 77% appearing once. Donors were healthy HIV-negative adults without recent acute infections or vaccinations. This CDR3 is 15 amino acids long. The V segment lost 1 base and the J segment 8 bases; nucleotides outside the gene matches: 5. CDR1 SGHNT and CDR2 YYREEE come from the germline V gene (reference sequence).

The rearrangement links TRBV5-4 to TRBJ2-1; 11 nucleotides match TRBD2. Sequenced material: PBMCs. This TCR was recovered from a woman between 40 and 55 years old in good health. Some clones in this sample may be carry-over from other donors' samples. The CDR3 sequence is CASSLTSGRVDEQFF. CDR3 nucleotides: TGTGCCAGCAGCTTGACTAGCGGGAGAGTAGATGAGCAGTTCTTC.